This T cell receptor beta chain was observed in a study of blood T cells in healthy people across ages (dated by TCRdb to the mid-2010s). As for the study more broadly: In model experiments, template switching captured about one uniquely barcoded TCR beta cDNA molecule for every two T cells. To track age-related changes in TCR beta repertoire diversity, the study relied on deep sequencing normalized with unique cDNA molecular identifiers. Four age groups were formed from the donors: young (average approximately 17 years), middle-aged (approximately 40), aged (62) and long-lived (about 80). Donors of different ages were randomly distributed across sequencing lanes to avoid experimental bias. Using the same blood draw, the study looked at two additional independent replicas of 1 million unique cDNA reads for two donors, one aged 18 to 30 and the other aged 80 or older.

V sheds 3 bases and J sheds 4 bases, leaving 13 bases between their ends. According to the germline V gene, CDR1 reads SGHTA and CDR2 reads FQGNSA. CDR3 length: 15 amino acids, cysteine to phenylalanine. Only the CDR3 region is kept as DNA, spanning 45 bases read in frame from base 1. Broader findings and caveats from the paper: As age increased, observed TCR beta diversity per million T cells dropped in a roughly linear way, and a significant reduction was already evident by age 40. Conclusive comparison of naive and antigen-experienced compartments was prevented by the profiling of bulk unsorted PBMCs. The percentage of naive T cells measured by flow cytometry correlated strongly with observed TCR beta diversity. Estimates of total diversity based on one million sequenced T cells were regarded as lower bounds and as underestimates. Donor CMV infection status was unknown, potentially confounding age-related changes in expanded clonotypes. Compared with the aged group, more naive CD4+ T cells, fewer expanded clones and increased TCR diversity were shown by the long-lived group, suggesting age selection.

The receptor library was made with 5' RACE. Sequenced using an Illumina HiSeq 2500. A second about 7 to 12 cycle PCR used a sample-barcoded 5' primer and a J-beta primer mix. A template-switch 5' adaptor carrying 12 random nucleotides introduced a unique molecular identifier onto each TCR beta cDNA molecule. Each sample yielded at least 2.5 million CDR3-containing paired-end reads. First-strand cDNA was synthesized from all RNA with the Mint cDNA synthesis kit, primed by a TRBC-specific oligonucleotide. All cDNA was treated with uracil-DNA glycosylase and then went through a first 18-cycle PCR with the universal primers M1SS and BC2_uni_R. In the source study's methods: For normalization, 1 million high-quality reads, each with a distinct molecular identifier, were randomly selected from each sample. Reads with shared molecular identifiers were discarded instead of being binned into consensus sequences. MiTCR, set to a Q25 quality threshold and the strictest error-elimination algorithm, was used for CDR3 identification, clonotype clustering and error correction. A nonparametric unseen species model using Euler transformation provided a lower-bound estimate of total TCR beta diversity. Clones were called with MiXCR by TCRdb after fastp trimmed the public reads at Q25, and only in-frame beta chains were retained. All rows with the same CDR3 protein become a single entry with the most common DNA and genes. The V and J calls follow TCRdb's processing rather than the paper's. This sample gives around 1.7 million distinct CDR3 sequences in total; 28% of them show up just once. Of the sample, roughly 8.2% falls within the top ten clones.

Systemically healthy Caucasian individuals from Russia, about 38 in total and aged about 6 to 100 years, were included as donors. Around 10 milliliters of peripheral blood were collected from each donor into EDTA-treated Vacutainer tubes. Ficoll-Paque density-gradient centrifugation was used to isolate PBMCs, with at least 7 million per sample. Total RNA was extracted from PBMCs with Trizol reagent, with at least 6 micrograms obtained per sample. The percentages of naive CD45RAhigh/CD27high T cells were determined by flow cytometry on a PBMC aliquot from every donor. To note about this clonotype: Its cognate antigen has yet to be identified. No much larger clone is present one base from it, and per-base qualities are unavailable.

Sequencing was carried out using blood. The clonotype originates from a woman aged 30 to 39 in good health. The rearrangement joined TRBV7-2 to TRBJ1-5; TRBD1 might be the D gene, on 5 matching bases. DNA sequence: TGTGCCAGCAGCTTTGGGCCAGGGCAAAATCAGCCCCAGCATTTT. Its translation is CASSFGPGQNQPQHF.